This T cell receptor beta chain was sequenced in a study of OX40 agonist ivuxolimab in advanced cancers. Notes on the study in general: Clonal expansion by week 6 occurred in CD4+ and CD8+ blood T cells (at 0.1 to 3.0 mg/kg). CD8+ T cells (on average) carried more expanded clones than CD4+ T cells.

Profiled with immunoSEQ multiplex PCR; TCRdb holds only in-frame clones, not every one. The table has 76,000 or so clones, roughly 89% seen once. The CDR3 loop spans 15 amino acids. J lost 3 bases, V lost 3 bases, and 6 bases had no gene match. Germline V CDR1 and CDR2: LNHDA, SQIVND (reference sequence). As concerns this clone: The antigen is unknown.

Blood sampling took place at baseline, cycle 4 day 1, and cycle 7 day 1. The sequence came from an adult with an advanced solid tumor such as melanoma, head and neck, liver or kidney cancer. Sequenced material: CD4+ or CD8+ T cells sorted from blood, taken in a trial of the OX40 agonist ivuxolimab. V usage is TRBV19 and J usage is TRBJ2-7; 9 positions agree with TRBD2. In DNA form, the CDR3 reads TGTGCCAGTAGTATTAGGCGGGAGGGCAACTACGAGCAGTACTTC. Encoded protein: CASSIRREGNYEQYF.